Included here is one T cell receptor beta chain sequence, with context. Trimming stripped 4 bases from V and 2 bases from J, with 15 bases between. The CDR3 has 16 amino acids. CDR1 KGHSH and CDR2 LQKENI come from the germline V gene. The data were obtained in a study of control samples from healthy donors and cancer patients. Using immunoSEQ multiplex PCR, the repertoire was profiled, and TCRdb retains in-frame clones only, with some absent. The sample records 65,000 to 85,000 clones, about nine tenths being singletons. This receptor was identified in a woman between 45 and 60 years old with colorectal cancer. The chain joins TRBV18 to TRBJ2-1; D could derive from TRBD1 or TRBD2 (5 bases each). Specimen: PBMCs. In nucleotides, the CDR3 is TGTGCCAGCTCACTCGGGGACGTCACAACCTACAATGAGCAGTTCTTC. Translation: CASSLGDVTTYNEQFF.